These 5 T cell receptor beta chains came from one sample sequenced in a study of T cell responses to AZD1222 COVID-19 vaccine. Clones were read by immunoSEQ multiplex PCR, and TCRdb kept only the in-frame ones, dropping some. The sample lists approximately 110,000 clones, 92% occurring once. Sequenced material: peripheral blood, taken on day 0 of AZD1222 vaccination. The receptors originated from an adult in good health.

The chain joins TRBV6-6 to TRBJ2-7, with D possibly called TRBD1 or TRBD2 (5 bases each). Germline lookup yields CDR1 MNHNY and CDR2 SVGAGI (reference sequence). The CDR3 covers 14 residues. The V end lost 2 bases, the J end lost 3 bases, and 11 bases lay between the germline ends. The CDR3 protein is CASSYPQRGYEQYF. CDR3 DNA: TGTGCCAGCAGTTACCCCCAGAGGGGCTACGAGCAGTACTTC.

This chain connects TRBV7-2 to TRBJ2-5, with 8 nucleotides matching TRBD2. In germline, CDR1 is SGHTA, CDR2 FQGNSA. The CDR3 extends over 15 amino acids. J gave up 5 bases and V 2 bases, and 7 bases lay outside the gene matches. The CDR3 protein is CASSLRRGALETQYF. CDR3 in DNA: TGTGCCAGCAGCTTACGGCGGGGGGCCTTGGAGACCCAGTACTTC.

The rearrangement links TRBV19 to TRBJ1-2, with D hard to call. Germline V CDR1 and CDR2: LNHDA, SQIVND (reference sequence). This CDR3 is 14 amino acids long. Trimming removed 3 bases at V and 4 bases at J, with 12 bases between. The CDR3 reads CASSISAAPYGYTF. The CDR3 DNA reads as TGTGCCAGTAGTATTAGCGCAGCCCCCTATGGCTACACCTTC.

This rearrangement joins TRBV19 to TRBJ1-2; 9 bases are shared with TRBD1. CDR3 length equals 16 residues. Germline values: CDR1 LNHDA, CDR2 SQIVND (reference sequence). Trimming took 5 bases from V and 5 from J; bases not matched to a gene: 12. The CDR3 here is CASSGVQGQGRYGYTF. The CDR3 nucleotides read TGTGCCAGTAGTGGCGTACAGGGACAGGGACGGTATGGCTACACCTTC.

The chain employs TRBV9 and TRBJ2-1, with 8 bases lining up with TRBD2. This CDR3 comprises 17 residues. Trimming took 0 bases from V and 5 from J; bases not matched to a gene: 10. Germline values: CDR1 SGDLS, CDR2 YYNGEE. This chain's CDR3 is CASSVAWVGLADNEQFF. The CDR3 DNA follows: TGTGCCAGCAGCGTAGCTTGGGTAGGACTAGCCGACAATGAGCAGTTCTTC.